This T cell receptor beta chain was captured in a study of Graves' ophthalmopathy and Graves' hyperthyroidism. The sample holds a few counts of this clonotype. Using RNA transcripts, the TCR beta CDR3 regions were amplified. Scientists carried out first-round RT-PCR using HTBI primers and then a second-round multiplex PCR. Each CDR3 protein is one row after TCRdb ran MiXCR on the multiplex PCR reads. The sample shows over a million distinct CDR3 sequences, about two fifths of them seen only once. Deletions cut 0 bases from V and 4 bases from J, with 12 bases between. The CDR3 extends over 14 amino acids. The germline V gene encodes CDR1 DFQATT and CDR2 SNEGSKA (reference sequence). Clinicians diagnosed using symptoms, serum thyroxine, TRAb, thyroid ultrasound and orbital computed tomography.

The sequenced material came from peripheral blood or thyroid tissue (not recorded which). This TCR derives from an adult man with Graves' hyperthyroidism. The chain employs TRBV20-1 and TRBJ2-5, with D possibly TRBD2 on 6 matching bases. The CDR3 DNA follows: TGCAGTGCTAGAGATTTCGGGGGAGGAGAGACCCAGTACTTC. Its translation is CSARDFGGGETQYF.